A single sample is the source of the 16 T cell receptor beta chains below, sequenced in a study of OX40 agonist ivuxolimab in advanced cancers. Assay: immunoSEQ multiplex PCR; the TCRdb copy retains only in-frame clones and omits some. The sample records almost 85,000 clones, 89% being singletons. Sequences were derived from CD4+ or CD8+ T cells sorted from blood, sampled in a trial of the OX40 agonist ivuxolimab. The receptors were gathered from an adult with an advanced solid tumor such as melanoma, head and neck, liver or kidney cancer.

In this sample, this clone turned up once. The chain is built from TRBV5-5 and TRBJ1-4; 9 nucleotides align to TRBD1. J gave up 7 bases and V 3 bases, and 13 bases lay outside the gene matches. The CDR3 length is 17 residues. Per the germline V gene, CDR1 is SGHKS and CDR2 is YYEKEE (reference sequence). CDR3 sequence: CASSWGSVDRGGEKLFF. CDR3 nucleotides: TGTGCCAGCAGCTGGGGGTCCGTGGACAGGGGCGGTGAAAAACTGTTTTTT.

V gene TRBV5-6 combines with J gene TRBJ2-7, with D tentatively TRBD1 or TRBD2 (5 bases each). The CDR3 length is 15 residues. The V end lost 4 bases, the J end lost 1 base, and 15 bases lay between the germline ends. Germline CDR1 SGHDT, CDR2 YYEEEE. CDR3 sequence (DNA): TGTGCCAGCAGCCCAGCACCGGGACGGTCCTACGAGCAGTACTTC. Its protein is CASSPAPGRSYEQYF.

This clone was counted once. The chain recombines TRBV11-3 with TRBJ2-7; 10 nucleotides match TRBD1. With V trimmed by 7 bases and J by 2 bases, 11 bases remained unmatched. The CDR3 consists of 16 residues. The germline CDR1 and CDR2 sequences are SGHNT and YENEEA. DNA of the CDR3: TGTGCCAGCACCTTCTGGCCCGGGACAGGGGCCTACGAGCAGTACGTC. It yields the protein CASTFWPGTGAYEQYV.

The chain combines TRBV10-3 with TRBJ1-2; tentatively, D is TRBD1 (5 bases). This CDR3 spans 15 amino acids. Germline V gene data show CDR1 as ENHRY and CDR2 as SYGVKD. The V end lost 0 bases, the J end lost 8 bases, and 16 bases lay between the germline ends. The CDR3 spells CAISESTRRESGYTF. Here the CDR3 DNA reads TGTGCCATCAGTGAGTCGACTCGCAGGGAAAGCGGCTACACCTTC.

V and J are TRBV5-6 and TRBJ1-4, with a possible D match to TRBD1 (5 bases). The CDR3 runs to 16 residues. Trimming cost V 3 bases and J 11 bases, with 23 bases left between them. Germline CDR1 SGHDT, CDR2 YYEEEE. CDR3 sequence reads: CASSSGIGGARYKLFF. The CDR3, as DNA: TGTGCCAGCAGCTCCGGGATCGGCGGGGCGAGGTATAAACTGTTTTTT.

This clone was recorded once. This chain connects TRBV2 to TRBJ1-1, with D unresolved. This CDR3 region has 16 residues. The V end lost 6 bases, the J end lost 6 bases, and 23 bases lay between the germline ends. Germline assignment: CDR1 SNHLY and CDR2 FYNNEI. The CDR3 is CASRAPIRHGESEAFF. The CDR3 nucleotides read TGTGCCAGCAGGGCCCCAATAAGACACGGCGAGTCTGAAGCTTTCTTT.

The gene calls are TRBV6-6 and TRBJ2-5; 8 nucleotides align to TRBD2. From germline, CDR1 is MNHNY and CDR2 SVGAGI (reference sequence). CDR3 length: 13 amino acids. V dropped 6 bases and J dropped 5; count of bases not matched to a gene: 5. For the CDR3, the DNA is TGTGCCAGCAGATGGACTAGCTTTGAGACCCAGTACTTC. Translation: CASRWTSFETQYF.

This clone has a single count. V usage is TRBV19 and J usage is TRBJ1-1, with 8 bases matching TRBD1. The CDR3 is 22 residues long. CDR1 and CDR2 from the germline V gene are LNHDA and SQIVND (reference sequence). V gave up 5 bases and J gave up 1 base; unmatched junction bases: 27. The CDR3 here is CASSYDTTGQGALHPRNTEAFF. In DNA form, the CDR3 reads TGTGCCAGTAGTTACGATACCACTGGTCAGGGGGCGTTACACCCGAGGAACACTGAAGCTTTCTTT.

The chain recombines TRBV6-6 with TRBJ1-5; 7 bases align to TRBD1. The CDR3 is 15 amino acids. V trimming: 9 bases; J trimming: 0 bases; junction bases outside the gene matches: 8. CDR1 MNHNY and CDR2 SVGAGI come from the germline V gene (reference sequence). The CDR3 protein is CASRGTDYSNQPQHF. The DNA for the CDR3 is TGTGCCAGTCGGGGGACAGACTATAGCAATCAGCCCCAGCATTTT.

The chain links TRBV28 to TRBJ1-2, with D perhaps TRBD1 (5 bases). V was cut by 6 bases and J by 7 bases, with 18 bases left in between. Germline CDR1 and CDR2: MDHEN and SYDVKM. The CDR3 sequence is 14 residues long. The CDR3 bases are TGTGCCAGCAGCATGGACCTGGCGGGACGTGGCTACACCTTC. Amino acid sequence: CASSMDLAGRGYTF.

CDR3 DNA sequence: TGTGCCAGCAGCCCCACTAGCGGGGGCTCTGGGGCCAACGTCCTGACTTTC. Translated, it gives CASSPTSGGSGANVLTF. V and J are TRBV5-4 and TRBJ2-6, with 11 positions matching TRBD2. The CDR3 has 17 residues. Germline trimming cut 4 bases from V and 0 bases from J; bases unmatched to any gene: 3. The germline V gene encodes CDR1 SGHNT and CDR2 YYREEE (reference sequence).

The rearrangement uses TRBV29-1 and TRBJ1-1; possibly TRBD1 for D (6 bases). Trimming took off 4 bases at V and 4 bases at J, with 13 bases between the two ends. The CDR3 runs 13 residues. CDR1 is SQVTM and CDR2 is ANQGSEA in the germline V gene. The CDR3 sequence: CSVATTGPTEAFF. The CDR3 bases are TGCAGCGTTGCCACAACAGGGCCCACTGAAGCTTTCTTT.

The CDR3 reads CASSLSRASSYNEQFF. DNA for the CDR3: TGTGCCAGCAGTTTATCGCGTGCTAGCTCCTACAATGAGCAGTTCTTC. The V call is TRBV28, the J call TRBJ2-1, with D unclear. The CDR3 spans 16 residues. Deletions cut 1 base from V and 0 bases from J, with 10 bases between. CDR1 MDHEN and CDR2 SYDVKM come from the germline V gene.

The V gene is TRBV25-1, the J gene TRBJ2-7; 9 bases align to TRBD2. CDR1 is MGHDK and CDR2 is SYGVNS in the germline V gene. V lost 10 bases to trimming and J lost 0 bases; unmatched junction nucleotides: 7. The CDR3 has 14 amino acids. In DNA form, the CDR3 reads TGTGCCATCATGAGCGGGGGGACCTCCTACGAGCAGTACGTC. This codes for CAIMSGGTSYEQYV.

DNA for the CDR3: TGTGCCAGCAGCTTAAACCCCTACGAGCAGTACTTC. This gives the protein CASSLNPYEQYF. The rearrangement uses TRBV7-9 and TRBJ2-7; no firm D call. The CDR3 totals 12 residues. The V gene lost 2 bases and the J gene lost 2 bases, with 4 bases spanning the gap. CDR1 is SEHNR and CDR2 is FQNEAQ in the germline V gene (reference sequence).

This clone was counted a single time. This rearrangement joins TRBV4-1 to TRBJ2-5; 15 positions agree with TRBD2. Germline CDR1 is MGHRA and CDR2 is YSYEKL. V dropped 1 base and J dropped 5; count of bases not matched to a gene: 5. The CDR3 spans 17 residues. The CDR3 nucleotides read TGCGCCAGCAGCCAAGCTTGGACTAGCGGGAGGGGGGAGACCCAGTACTTC. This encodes CASSQAWTSGRGETQYF.